The rows below give T cell receptor beta chains drawn from one sample of a study of cytomegalovirus exposure and HLA in healthy donors. The protocol was immunoSEQ multiplex PCR, while the TCRdb copy is restricted to in-frame clones and leaves out a portion. Of 250,000 to 300,000 clones listed, 80% to 90% are singletons. Material for sequencing was PBMCs. All receptors come from a woman younger than 30 in good health and CMV-seronegative. CDR3s include the opening cysteine and the closing phenylalanine or tryptophan. D genes are given only for firm matches. Rows may omit the clone size; those that give it use once, few, many or a size class.

D gene	clone size	V gene	J gene	CDR3 protein	CDR3 DNA
NA	NA	TRBV6-5	TRBJ2-2	CASSRPSERSGELFF	TGTGCCAGTTCCAGGCCTAGCGAGCGAAGCGGGGAGCTGTTTTTT
NA	once	TRBV6-6	TRBJ2-7	CASSLNYEQYF	TGTGCCAGCAGCTTAAACTACGAGCAGTACTTC
NA	NA	TRBV7-9	TRBJ1-2	CASSLGAGTRSGYTF	TGTGCCAGCAGCTTAGGGGCAGGGACTCGGAGTGGCTACACCTTC
TRBD1	NA	TRBV7-9	TRBJ1-2	CASSLGGQGHEGYTF	TGTGCCAGCAGCTTAGGGGGACAGGGCCACGAAGGCTACACCTTC
TRBD2	NA	TRBV5-1	TRBJ2-3	CASSMRLAVWDTDTQYF	TGCGCCAGCAGTATGAGGCTAGCGGTGTGGGACACAGATACGCAGTATTTT
NA	NA	TRBV7-2	TRBJ2-7	CASSSGTPTYEQYF	TGTGCCAGCAGCTCCGGGACTCCGACCTACGAGCAGTACTTC
TRBD1	NA	TRBV7-3	TRBJ2-1	CASSFPGQGVNEQFF	TGTGCCAGCAGCTTCCCGGGACAGGGGGTCAATGAGCAGTTCTTC
TRBD2	NA	TRBV15	TRBJ2-7	CATSRSPTSGDSYEQYF	TGTGCCACCAGCAGATCCCCGACTAGCGGTGACTCCTACGAGCAGTACTTC
TRBD1	NA	TRBV6-1	TRBJ1-4	CASSGTGVNEKLFF	TGTGCCAGTTCGGGGACAGGGGTAAATGAAAAACTGTTTTTT
NA	NA	TRBV25-1	TRBJ2-2	CASSEYGQGSGGELFF	TGTGCCAGCAGTGAATATGGGCAGGGAAGTGGAGGGGAGCTGTTTTTT
TRBD2	NA	TRBV10-2	TRBJ2-7	CASGGGSVSYEQYF	TGCGCCAGCGGGGGGGGAAGTGTCTCCTACGAGCAGTACTTC
NA	NA	TRBV7-6	TRBJ2-3	CASSLAGQSTDTQYF	TGTGCCAGCAGCTTAGCCGGACAGTCCACAGATACGCAGTATTTT
TRBD2	NA	TRBV2	TRBJ2-1	CASRGTSGRAEQFF	TGTGCCAGCAGGGGGACTAGCGGGAGAGCTGAGCAGTTCTTC
TRBD2	NA	TRBV7-9	TRBJ2-1	CASSFRTSGRDEQFF	TGTGCCAGCAGCTTTCGGACTAGCGGGAGAGATGAGCAGTTCTTC
TRBD2	once	TRBV2	TRBJ2-7	CASSAGGGSYEQYF	TGTGCCAGCAGTGCCGGGGGGGGCTCCTACGAGCAGTACTTC
NA	few	TRBV11-2	TRBJ2-2	CASSLVSGNTGELFF	TGTGCCAGCAGCTTAGTCAGTGGGAACACCGGGGAGCTGTTTTTT
NA	few	TRBV2	TRBJ2-7	CASSARLYSRYEQYF	TGTGCCAGCAGCGCGAGACTATATTCGCGATACGAGCAGTACTTC
NA	NA	TRBV27	TRBJ1-1	CASSLMKSTEAFF	TGTGCCAGCAGTTTAATGAAGAGCACTGAAGCTTTCTTT